The T cell receptor beta chain described here comes from a study of Ad26.COV2.S vaccination and SARS-CoV-2 variants. Whole-study context: The study gave Ad26.COV2.S intramuscularly, once or twice 56 days apart. The study, taken as a whole, reports: The breadth of spike-specific CD8+ and CD4+ T cell responses after vaccination was reportedly substantial.

Regarding treatment: about 20 received Ad26.COV2.S at low or high dose, single or two shots; five or six received placebo; per-sample allocation not given. Samples analyzed were those drawn on day 63 after the first vaccine or placebo injection. The vaccine delivered Wuhan-strain SARS-CoV-2 spike through an Ad26 vector. Germline V lookup: CDR1 MGHDK, CDR2 SYGVNS. The length of the CDR3 is 15 residues. V was shortened by 3 bases and J by 2 bases, with 13 bases between the two germline ends. Assay: immunoSEQ multiplex PCR; the TCRdb copy retains only in-frame clones and omits some. The sample holds hundreds of thousands of clones, about nine tenths seen once. To note about this clone: Its antigen is not known.

The origin of this receptor is a person between 18 and 65 years old who received the Ad26.COV2.S COVID-19 vaccine or a placebo. Specimen: peripheral blood, collected in a trial of Ad26.COV2.S vaccine versus placebo. The chain carries TRBV25-1 and TRBJ1-1; a possible D gene is TRBD1 (6 bases). The CDR3 loop is CASSDNIQGNTEAFF. Written as DNA, the CDR3 is TGTGCCAGCAGTGATAACATACAGGGAAACACTGAAGCTTTCTTT.